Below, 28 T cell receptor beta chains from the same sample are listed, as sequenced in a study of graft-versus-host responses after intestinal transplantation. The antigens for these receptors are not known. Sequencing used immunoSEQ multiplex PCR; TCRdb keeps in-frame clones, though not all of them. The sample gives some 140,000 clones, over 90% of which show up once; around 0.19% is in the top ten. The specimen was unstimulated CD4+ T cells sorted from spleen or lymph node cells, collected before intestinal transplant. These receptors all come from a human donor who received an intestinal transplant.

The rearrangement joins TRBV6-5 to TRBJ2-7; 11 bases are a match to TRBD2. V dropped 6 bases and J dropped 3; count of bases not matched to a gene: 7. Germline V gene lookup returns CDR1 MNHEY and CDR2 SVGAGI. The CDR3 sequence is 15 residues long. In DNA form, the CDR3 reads TGTGCCAGCAGCTTACTAGCGGGAGTGAACTACGAGCAGTACTTC. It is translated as CASSLLAGVNYEQYF.

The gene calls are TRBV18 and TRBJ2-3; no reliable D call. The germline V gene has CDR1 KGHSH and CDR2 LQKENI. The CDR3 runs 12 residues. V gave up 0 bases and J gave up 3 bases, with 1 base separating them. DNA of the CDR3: TGTGCCAGCTCACCACCGACAGATACGCAGTATTTT. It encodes CASSPPTDTQYF.

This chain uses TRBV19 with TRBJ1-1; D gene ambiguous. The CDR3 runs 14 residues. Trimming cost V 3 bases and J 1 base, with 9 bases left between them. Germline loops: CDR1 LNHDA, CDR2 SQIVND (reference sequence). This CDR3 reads CASSIFQPNTEAFF. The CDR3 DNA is TGTGCCAGTAGTATCTTCCAACCGAACACTGAAGCTTTCTTT.

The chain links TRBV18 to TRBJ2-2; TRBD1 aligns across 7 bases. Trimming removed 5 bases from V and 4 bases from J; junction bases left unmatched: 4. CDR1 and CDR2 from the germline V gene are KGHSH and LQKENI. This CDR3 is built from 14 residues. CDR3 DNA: TGTGCCAGCTCAAGGACAGGAGCCACCGGGGAGCTGTTTTTT. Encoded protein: CASSRTGATGELFF.

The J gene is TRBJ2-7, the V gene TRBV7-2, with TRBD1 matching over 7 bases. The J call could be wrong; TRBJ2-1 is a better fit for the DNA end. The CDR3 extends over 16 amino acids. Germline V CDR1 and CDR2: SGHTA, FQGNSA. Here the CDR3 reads CASSLAAGGPYNEQFF. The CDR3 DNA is TGTGCCAGCAGCTTAGCGGCAGGGGGTCCCTACAATGAGCAGTTCTTC.

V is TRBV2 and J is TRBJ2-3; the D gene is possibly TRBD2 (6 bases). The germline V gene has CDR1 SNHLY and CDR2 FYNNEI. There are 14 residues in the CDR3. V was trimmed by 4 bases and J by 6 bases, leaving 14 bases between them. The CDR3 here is CASSGTTPYDTQYF. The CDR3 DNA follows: TGTGCCAGCAGTGGGACTACTCCATACGATACGCAGTATTTT.

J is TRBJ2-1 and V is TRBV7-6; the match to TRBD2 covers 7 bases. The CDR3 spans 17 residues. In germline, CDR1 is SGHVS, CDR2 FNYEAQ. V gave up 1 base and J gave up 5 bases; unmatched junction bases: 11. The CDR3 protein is CASSLGIKAGAHNEQFF. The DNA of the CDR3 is TGTGCCAGCAGCTTAGGGATCAAGGCGGGAGCACACAATGAGCAGTTCTTC.

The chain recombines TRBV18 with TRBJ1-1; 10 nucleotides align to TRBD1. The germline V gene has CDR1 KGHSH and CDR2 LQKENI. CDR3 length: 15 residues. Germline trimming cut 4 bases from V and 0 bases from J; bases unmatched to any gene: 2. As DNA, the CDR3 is TGTGCCAGCTCACTGGGGACAGGGGTGAACACTGAAGCTTTCTTT. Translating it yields CASSLGTGVNTEAFF.

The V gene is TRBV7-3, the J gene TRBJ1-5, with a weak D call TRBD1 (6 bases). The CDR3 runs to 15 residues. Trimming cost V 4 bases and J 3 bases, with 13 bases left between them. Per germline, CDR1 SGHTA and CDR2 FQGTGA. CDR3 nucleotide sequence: TGTGCCAGCAGCTCTCCAGGGGCTCTCAATCAGCCCCAGCATTTT. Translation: CASSSPGALNQPQHF.

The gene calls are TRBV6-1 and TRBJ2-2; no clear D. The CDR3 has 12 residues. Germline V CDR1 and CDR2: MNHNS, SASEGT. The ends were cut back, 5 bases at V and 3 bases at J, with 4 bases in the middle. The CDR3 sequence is CASSLHTGELFF. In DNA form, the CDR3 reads TGTGCCAGCAGTCTCCACACCGGGGAGCTGTTTTTT.

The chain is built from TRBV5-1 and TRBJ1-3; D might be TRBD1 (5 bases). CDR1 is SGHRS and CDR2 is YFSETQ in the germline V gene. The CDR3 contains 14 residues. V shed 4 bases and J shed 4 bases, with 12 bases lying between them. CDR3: CASSDGGKGNTIYF. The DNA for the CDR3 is TGCGCCAGCAGCGATGGGGGGAAAGGAAACACCATATATTTT.

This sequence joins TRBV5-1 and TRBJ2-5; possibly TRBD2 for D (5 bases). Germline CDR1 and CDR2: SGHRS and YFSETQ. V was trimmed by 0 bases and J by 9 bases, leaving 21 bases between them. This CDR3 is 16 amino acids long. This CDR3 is CASSLAGVLVGGAQYF. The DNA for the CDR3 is TGCGCCAGCAGCTTGGCCGGGGTCCTGGTTGGTGGGGCCCAGTACTTC.

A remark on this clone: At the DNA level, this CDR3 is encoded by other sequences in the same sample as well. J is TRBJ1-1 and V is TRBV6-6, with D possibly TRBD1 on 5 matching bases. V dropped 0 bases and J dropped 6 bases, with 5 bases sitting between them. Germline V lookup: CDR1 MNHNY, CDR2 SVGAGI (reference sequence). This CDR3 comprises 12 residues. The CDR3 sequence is CASSYSRAEAFF. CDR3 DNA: TGTGCCAGCAGTTACTCCAGGGCTGAAGCTTTCTTT.

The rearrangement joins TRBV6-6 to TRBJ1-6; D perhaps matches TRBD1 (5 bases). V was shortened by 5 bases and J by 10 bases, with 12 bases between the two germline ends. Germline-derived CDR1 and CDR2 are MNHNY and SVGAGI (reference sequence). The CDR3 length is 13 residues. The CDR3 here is CASSPGLWSPLHF. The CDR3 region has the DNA TGTGCCAGCAGTCCAGGGTTGTGGTCACCCCTCCACTTT.

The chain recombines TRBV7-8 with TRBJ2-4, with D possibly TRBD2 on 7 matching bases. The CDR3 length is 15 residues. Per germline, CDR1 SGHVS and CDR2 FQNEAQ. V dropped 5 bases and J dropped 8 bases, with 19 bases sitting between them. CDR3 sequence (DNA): TGTGCCAGCAGCCCTGGGGGGGGGAGACAGGACATTCAGTACTTC. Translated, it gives CASSPGGGRQDIQYF.

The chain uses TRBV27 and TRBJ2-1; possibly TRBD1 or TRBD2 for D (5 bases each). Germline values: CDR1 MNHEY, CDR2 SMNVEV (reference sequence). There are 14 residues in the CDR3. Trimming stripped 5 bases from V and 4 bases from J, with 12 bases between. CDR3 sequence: CASSPPWGYNEQFF. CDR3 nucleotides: TGTGCCAGCAGTCCACCCTGGGGGTACAATGAGCAGTTCTTC.

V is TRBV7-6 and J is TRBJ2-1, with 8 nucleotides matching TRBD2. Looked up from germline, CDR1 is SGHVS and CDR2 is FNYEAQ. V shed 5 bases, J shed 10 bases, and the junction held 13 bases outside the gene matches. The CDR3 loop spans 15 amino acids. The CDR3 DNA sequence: TGTGCCAGCAGCGCCGACTCTTATCGCGGGAGGGAGCAGTTCTTC. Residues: CASSADSYRGREQFF.

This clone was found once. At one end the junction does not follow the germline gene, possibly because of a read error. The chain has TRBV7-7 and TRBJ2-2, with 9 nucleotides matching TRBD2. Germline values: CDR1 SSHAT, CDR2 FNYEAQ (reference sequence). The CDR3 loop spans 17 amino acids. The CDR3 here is CASSLALAGGNTGELFF. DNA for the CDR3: TGTGCTAGCAGCTTAGCACTAGCGGGTGGGAACACCGGGGAGCTGTTTTTT.

The CDR3 is CASSLSDRVDYGYTF. DNA of the CDR3: TGTGCCAGCAGCCTATCGGACAGGGTCGACTATGGCTACACCTTC. The chain is built from TRBV7-9 and TRBJ1-2; 8 positions agree with TRBD1. Germline CDR1 and CDR2: SEHNR and FQNEAQ (reference sequence). This CDR3 is built from 15 residues. The ends lost 5 bases at V and 3 bases at J; junction bases unmatched: 8.

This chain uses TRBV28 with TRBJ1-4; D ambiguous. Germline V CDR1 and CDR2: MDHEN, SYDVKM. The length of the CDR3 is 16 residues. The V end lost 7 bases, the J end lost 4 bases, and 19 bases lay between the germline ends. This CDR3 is CASTLDAVPGNEKLFF. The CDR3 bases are TGTGCCAGCACCTTAGATGCGGTCCCGGGTAATGAAAAACTGTTTTTT.

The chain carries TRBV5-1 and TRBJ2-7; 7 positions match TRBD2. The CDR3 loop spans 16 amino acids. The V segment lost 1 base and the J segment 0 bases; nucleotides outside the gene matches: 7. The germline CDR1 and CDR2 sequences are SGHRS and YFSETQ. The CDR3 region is CASSLRGRAPSYEQYF. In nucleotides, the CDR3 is TGCGCCAGCAGCTTGCGAGGGAGGGCCCCCTCCTACGAGCAGTACTTC.

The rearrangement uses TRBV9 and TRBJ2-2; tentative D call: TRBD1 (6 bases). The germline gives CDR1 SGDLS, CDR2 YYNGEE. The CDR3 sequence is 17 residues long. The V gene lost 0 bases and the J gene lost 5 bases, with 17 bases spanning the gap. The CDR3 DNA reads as TGTGCCAGCAGCGTAGCAGCATGGGGGACACAAACCGGGGAGCTGTTTTTT. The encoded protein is CASSVAAWGTQTGELFF.

CDR3 region: CASSLDGNQPQHF. The DNA for the CDR3 is TGCGCCAGCAGCTTGGACGGTAATCAGCCCCAGCATTTT. The V and J genes are TRBV5-1 and TRBJ1-5; D ambiguous. The CDR3 length is 13 residues. Germline CDR1 reads SGHRS; CDR2 reads YFSETQ. Trimming removed 0 bases from V and 4 bases from J, with 5 bases in between.

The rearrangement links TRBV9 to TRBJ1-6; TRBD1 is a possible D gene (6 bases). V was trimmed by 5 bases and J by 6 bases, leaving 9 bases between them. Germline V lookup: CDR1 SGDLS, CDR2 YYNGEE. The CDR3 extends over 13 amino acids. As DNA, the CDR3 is TGTGCCAGCAGTCAGGACAGTAATTCACCCCTCCACTTT. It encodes CASSQDSNSPLHF. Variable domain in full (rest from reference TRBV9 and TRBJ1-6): DSGVTQTPKHLITATGQRVTLRCSPRSGDLSVYWYQQSLDQGLQFLIQYYNGEERAKGNILERFSAQQFPDLHSELNLSSLELGDSALYFCASSQDSNSPLHFGNGTRLTVT.

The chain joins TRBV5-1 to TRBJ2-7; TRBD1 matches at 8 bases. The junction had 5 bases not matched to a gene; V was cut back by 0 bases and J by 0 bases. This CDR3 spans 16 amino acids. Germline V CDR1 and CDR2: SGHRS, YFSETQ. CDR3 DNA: TGCGCCAGCAGCTTGGATGGGGACAGGCTCTCCTACGAGCAGTACTTC. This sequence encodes CASSLDGDRLSYEQYF.

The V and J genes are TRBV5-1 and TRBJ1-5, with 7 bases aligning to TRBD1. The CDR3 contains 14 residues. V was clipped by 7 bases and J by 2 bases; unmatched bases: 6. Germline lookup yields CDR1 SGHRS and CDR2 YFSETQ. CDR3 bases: TGCGCCAGCCGCCTTACAGGGGGCAATCAGCCCCAGCATTTT. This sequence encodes CASRLTGGNQPQHF. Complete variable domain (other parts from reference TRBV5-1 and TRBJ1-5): KAGVTQTPRYLIKTRGQQVTLSCSPISGHRSVSWYQQTPGQGLQFLFEYFSETQRNKGNFPGRFSGRQFSNSRSEMNVSTLELGDSALYLCASRLTGGNQPQHFGDGTRLSIL.

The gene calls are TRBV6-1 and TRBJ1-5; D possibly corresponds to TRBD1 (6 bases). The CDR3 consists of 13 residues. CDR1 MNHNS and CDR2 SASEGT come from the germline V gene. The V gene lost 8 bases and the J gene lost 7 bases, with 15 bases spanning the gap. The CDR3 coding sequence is TGTGCCAGCCATGTAGCAGGGGAGCAGCCCCAGCATTTT. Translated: CASHVAGEQPQHF.

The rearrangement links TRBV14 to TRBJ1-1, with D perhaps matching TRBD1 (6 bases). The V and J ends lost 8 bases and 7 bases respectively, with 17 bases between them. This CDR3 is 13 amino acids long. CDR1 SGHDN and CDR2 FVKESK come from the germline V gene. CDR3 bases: TGTGCCAGCCTTCTTTCAGGGGCTAGTGAAGCTTTCTTT. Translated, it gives CASLLSGASEAFF.